What follows are 15 T cell receptor beta chains derived from one specimen sequenced in a study of identifying expanded T cells in peripheral blood (dated by TCRdb to the late 2010s). Library construction relied on the immunoSEQ multiplex PCR assay. TCRdb holds this immuneACCESS table with in-frame rearrangements only. Some clones are missing; in checked studies, unresolved V genes explain under half, and the rest has no known cause. This sample comprises about 100,000 clones, around 85% of them detected only once. The top ten hold approximately 18% of the sample. The sequencing sample was made of blood. The receptor source for this set is a person aged 18 to 75 in good health.

V is TRBV4-1 and J is TRBJ2-5, with D possibly matching TRBD1 (5 bases). The CDR3 loop spans 16 amino acids. V was clipped by 1 base and J by 5 bases, with 17 bases between them. Per the germline V gene, CDR1 is MGHRA and CDR2 is YSYEKL. The CDR3 spells CASSQGSLPGAETQYF. The CDR3 region has the DNA TGCGCCAGCAGCCAAGGCTCCCTTCCTGGGGCGGAGACCCAGTACTTC.

The genes are TRBV6-5 and TRBJ1-1; unclear D gene. Germline V gene data show CDR1 as MNHEY and CDR2 as SVGAGI. The length of the CDR3 is 14 residues. Trimming shortened V by 2 bases and J by 7 bases, and 14 bases separated the two germline ends. The CDR3 DNA reads as TGTGCCAGCAGTTACGACCCGGCCAGGATTGAAGCTTTCTTT. Encoded protein: CASSYDPARIEAFF.

CDR3 DNA sequence: TGCAGTGCTGCTAGTGGCGACGAGCAGTACTTC. Protein: CSAASGDEQYF. This chain joins TRBV20-1 and TRBJ2-7, with D unresolved. The CDR3 sequence is 11 residues long. Trimming took off 5 bases at V and 5 bases at J, with 10 bases between the two ends. Germline CDR1 DFQATT, CDR2 SNEGSKA (reference sequence).

V is TRBV5-4 and J is TRBJ2-3, with 8 bases lining up with TRBD1. Looked up from germline, CDR1 is SGHNT and CDR2 is YYREEE (reference sequence). Trimming took 2 bases from V and 0 from J; bases not matched to a gene: 2. The CDR3 extends over 15 amino acids. The CDR3 region is CASSLQGGSTDTQYF. The CDR3 DNA sequence: TGTGCCAGCAGCTTACAGGGGGGAAGCACAGATACGCAGTATTTT. Drawing the rest from reference TRBV5-4 and TRBJ2-3, the complete variable domain is ETGVTQSPTHLIKTRGQQVTLRCSSQSGHNTVSWYQQALGQGPQFIFQYYREEENGRGNFPPRFSGLQFPNYSSELNVNALELDDSALYLCASSLQGGSTDTQYFGPGTRLTVL.

The chain carries TRBV9 and TRBJ2-7; D gene ambiguous. Germline loops: CDR1 SGDLS, CDR2 YYNGEE. The CDR3 is 12 residues long. Trimming removed 4 bases at V and 4 bases at J, with 9 bases between. CDR3 sequence: CASSPNLYEQYF. CDR3 in DNA: TGTGCCAGCAGCCCCAACCTGTACGAGCAGTACTTC.

This chain links TRBV4-1 with TRBJ2-5, with D tentatively TRBD1 (5 bases). This CDR3 contains 15 residues. Germline loops: CDR1 MGHRA, CDR2 YSYEKL. With 4 bases removed from V and 0 bases from J, the gap between germline ends came to 12 bases. This CDR3 reads CASSPAPGNQETQYF. The CDR3 DNA follows: TGCGCCAGCAGCCCAGCCCCAGGGAACCAAGAGACCCAGTACTTC.

This clone was counted a few times. V usage is TRBV19 and J usage is TRBJ1-6; TRBD1 matches at 11 bases. The CDR3 contains 17 residues. Trimming cost V 6 bases and J 7 bases; bases outside gene matches: 11. Germline V lookup: CDR1 LNHDA, CDR2 SQIVND (reference sequence). For the CDR3, the DNA is TGTGCCAGTAGCAAAGATCCCGGGACAGGGGGGAATTCACCCCTCCACTTT. Its translation: CASSKDPGTGGNSPLHF.

This clone was found a few times. Other DNA variants within this sample encode the same CDR3. The gene calls are TRBV5-1 and TRBJ2-3; D tentatively reads TRBD1 or TRBD2 (5 bases each). V lost 4 bases to trimming and J lost 1 base, with 7 bases between them. Germline CDR1 reads SGHRS; CDR2 reads YFSETQ. The CDR3 extends over 13 amino acids. In DNA, the CDR3 is TGCGCCAGCAGCCTGGGGGGCACAGATACGCAGTATTTT. Its protein is CASSLGGTDTQYF.

The chain joins TRBV7-8 to TRBJ1-1, with D possibly being TRBD1 (6 bases). CDR3 size: 14 residues. Looked up from germline, CDR1 is SGHVS and CDR2 is FQNEAQ. V was shortened by 4 bases and J by 7 bases, with 16 bases between the two germline ends. CDR3 sequence: CASSSNQGQVEAFF. As DNA, the CDR3 is TGTGCCAGCAGCTCTAACCAGGGGCAGGTTGAAGCTTTCTTT.

The rearrangement uses TRBV19 and TRBJ2-3, with D perhaps given as TRBD1 or TRBD2 (5 bases each). Trimming took off 7 bases at V and 8 bases at J, with 19 bases between the two ends. The CDR3 totals 14 residues. Germline assignment: CDR1 LNHDA and CDR2 SQIVND (reference sequence). CDR3 DNA: TGTGCCAGTAAGCAGGGAGAGGCCTCAGGTACGCAGTATTTT. Amino acids: CASKQGEASGTQYF.

The V and J genes are TRBV5-6 and TRBJ2-4; no reliable D call. This CDR3 has 14 residues. Germline-derived CDR1 and CDR2 are SGHDT and YYEEEE. Deletions cut 0 bases from V and 0 bases from J, with 4 bases between. Written as DNA, the CDR3 is TGTGCCAGCAGCTTGGGCCTAGCCAAAAACATTCAGTACTTC. Protein product: CASSLGLAKNIQYF.

This clone has just a few counts. The chain recombines TRBV30 with TRBJ2-2, with 7 bases matching TRBD1. This CDR3 spans 13 amino acids. Germline trimming cut 8 bases from V and 7 bases from J; bases unmatched to any gene: 10. Germline V gene sequence: CDR1 GTSNPN, CDR2 SVGIG (reference sequence). CDR3 DNA sequence: TGTGCCCGACGACAGGGTAGGAGCGGGGAGCTGTTTTTT. It yields the protein CARRQGRSGELFF.

V gene TRBV6-5 combines with J gene TRBJ1-2, with 9 bases that match TRBD1. The CDR3 has 14 amino acids. J gave up 4 bases and V 5 bases, and 5 bases lay outside the gene matches. CDR1 and CDR2 from the germline V gene are MNHEY and SVGAGI. This CDR3 is CASSRTDRGYGYTF. In DNA form, the CDR3 reads TGTGCCAGCAGTCGAACGGACAGGGGCTATGGCTACACCTTC.

The chain combines TRBV5-1 with TRBJ2-3; 7 bases match TRBD2. This CDR3 is 17 amino acids long. V shed 2 bases, J shed 1 base, and the junction held 10 bases outside the gene matches. From germline, CDR1 is SGHRS and CDR2 YFSETQ. This CDR3 reads CASSFFGRAGGTDTQYF. CDR3 DNA: TGCGCCAGCAGCTTCTTTGGTCGGGCGGGAGGCACAGATACGCAGTATTTT.

The rearrangement uses TRBV29-1 and TRBJ1-1; 8 bases match TRBD1. CDR3 length: 14 residues. Unmatched junction bases numbered 12, after V lost 4 bases and J lost 8 bases. Per germline, CDR1 SQVTM and CDR2 ANQGSEA. Here the CDR3 reads CSVVGDGQGAEAFF. CDR3 sequence (DNA): TGCAGCGTTGTAGGGGATGGGCAGGGGGCAGAAGCTTTCTTT.